Below are 26 T cell receptor beta chains sequenced from a single sample in a study of tumor-infiltrating lymphocytes in primary liver carcinoma. Investigators took RNA and DNA out together from 20-30 mg of unsorted bulk tissue. A constant-region primer served to make TCR beta cDNA from around 500 ng total RNA. Three rounds of nested multiplex PCR with slightly modified ARM-PCR produced TCR beta libraries. The two initial PCR rounds, ten to eleven cycles each, used TRBV1-TRBV30 forward and C-beta reverse primers. TCRdb reanalysed the multiplex PCR reads using MiXCR and keeps one entry per CDR3 protein. The sample records some 55,000 distinct CDR3 sequences, 70% to 75% being singletons. Sequencing input: liver tumor tissue from sampling region 2. Subset given: tumor region T2, inferior pole. The source of these receptors is a man aged 35 to 55 with primary liver carcinoma and hepatitis B virus infection.

This clonotype was seen once. One end of the junction does not line up with germline, which may come from a read error. This chain connects TRBV10-3 to TRBJ2-3; weak D call: TRBD2 (5 bases). This CDR3 has 18 residues. CDR1 and CDR2 (germline): ENHRY, SYGVKD. CDR3 sequence reads: CAISARTLARLSTDTQYF. The DNA for the CDR3 is TGTGCCATCAGTGCGCGGACTTTAGCGAGACTTAGCACAGATACGCAGTATTTC.

This clonotype occurred once. Given the absence of the conserved phenylalanine or tryptophan at the CDR3 end, a read error is likely. The chain uses TRBV29-1 and TRBJ2-1; the D gene is possibly TRBD1 (6 bases). The CDR3 covers 13 residues. V shed 6 bases and J shed 10 bases, with 19 bases lying between them. Germline loops: CDR1 SQVTM, CDR2 ANQGSEA. The CDR3 DNA sequence: TGCAGCGTGGCCGGGACATGGGGTCTAGAGCAGTTCTCC. This sequence encodes CSVAGTWGLEQFS.

This chain joins TRBV6-1 and TRBJ1-2, with no clear D. CDR1 is MNHNS, CDR2 SASEGT, per germline. This CDR3 region has 14 residues. V gave up 2 bases and J gave up 7 bases, with 14 bases separating them. Written as DNA, the CDR3 is TGTGCCAGCAGTGAACATGGACCTGTAGGTGGCTACACCTTC. It encodes CASSEHGPVGGYTF.

A remark on this clonotype: A read error is likely, as this CDR3 ends without the conserved phenylalanine or tryptophan. The rearrangement uses TRBV5-4 and TRBJ2-1; TRBD2 matches at 11 bases. The CDR3 has 15 residues. Germline CDR1 is SGHNT and CDR2 is YYREEE (reference sequence). For the CDR3, the DNA is TGTACCAGCAGCGATCGACTAGCGGGGTATAATGAGCAGTTCTAC. It is translated as CTSSDRLAGYNEQFY.

This clonotype was picked up one time. Germline is not matched at one junction end, which may reflect a read error. This chain uses TRBV10-3 with TRBJ1-5; tentatively, D is TRBD1 (6 bases). The last part of the DNA fits TRBJ2-3 better; the J call may be wrong. The V gene's germline CDR1 is ENHRY and CDR2 SYGVKD. The CDR3 runs 13 residues. CDR3 nucleotide sequence: TGTACCATCAGTGTGGACAGCTATCAGCCCCAGTATTTT. Amino acid sequence: CTISVDSYQPQYF.

The rearrangement links TRBV12-3 or TRBV12-4 to TRBJ2-1; D uncertain. Trimming took off 6 bases at V and 7 bases at J, with 16 bases between the two ends. There are 14 residues in the CDR3. The CDR3 DNA reads as TGTGCCAGCAGCCGCCAGGATGGGGAAAATGAGCAGTTCTTC. This encodes CASSRQDGENEQFF.

As for this clonotype: One end of the junction is discordant with germline, which a read error may explain. This chain joins TRBV5-4 and TRBJ2-1, with a tentative D call TRBD2 (6 bases). CDR3 length: 15 amino acids. The V gene's germline CDR1 is SGHNT and CDR2 YYREEE (reference sequence). This CDR3 is CASNLGGALTNEQFF. DNA of the CDR3: TGTGCCAGCAACTTGGGAGGAGCGCTTACGAATGAGCAGTTCTTC. Combining the CDR3 with reference TRBV5-4 and TRBJ2-1 gives the whole variable domain ETGVTQSPTHLIKTRGQQVTLRCSSQSGHNTVSWYQQALGQGPQFIFQYYREEENGRGNFPPRFSGLQFPNYSSELNVNALELDDSALYLCASNLGGALTNEQFFGPGTRLTVL.

Note on this clonotype: The missing conserved phenylalanine or tryptophan at the end of this CDR3 makes a read error likely. As DNA, the CDR3 is TGCAGTGCTAGAGATCCGGGGGTCTCCTACAATGAGCAGTTCTTA. Its protein is CSARDPGVSYNEQFL. The chain carries TRBV20-1 and TRBJ2-1, with D perhaps TRBD2 (6 bases). V was cut by 0 bases and J by 0 bases, with 9 bases left in between. CDR3 length: 15 residues. CDR1 and CDR2 from the germline V gene are DFQATT and SNEGSKA (reference sequence).

With respect to this clonotype: Sequence at one end of the junction differs from germline and may be a read error. The chain recombines TRBV5-4 with TRBJ2-5, with TRBD1 matching over 7 bases. Germline V CDR1 and CDR2: SGHNT, YYREEE (reference sequence). There are 13 residues in the CDR3. DNA of the CDR3: TGTGCCAGTAGCTTAAGGGGGCAAGAGACCCAGCACTTC. Translation: CASSLRGQETQHF.

About this clonotype itself: One junction end does not reproduce the germline sequence, and a read error may be involved. The chain combines TRBV25-1 with TRBJ2-2, with TRBD1 as a possible D gene (6 bases). The CDR3 has 16 residues. The V gene's germline CDR1 is MGHDK and CDR2 SYGVNS. CDR3 amino acids: CASSDRGPLHTGELFF. CDR3 sequence (DNA): TGTGCCAGCAGTGACAGGGGACCACTCCACACCGGGGAGTTGTTTTTT. The variable domain in full, with the rest retrieved from reference TRBV25-1 and TRBJ2-2, is EADIYQTPRYLVIGTGKKITLECSQTMGHDKMYWYQQDPGMELHLIHYSYGVNSTEKGDLSSESTVSRIRTEHFPLTLESARPSHTSQYLCASSDRGPLHTGELFFGEGSRLTVL.

This chain links TRBV11-2 with TRBJ2-4; D may correspond to TRBD1 or TRBD2 (5 bases each). The CDR3 contains 12 residues. The germline V gene encodes CDR1 SGHAT and CDR2 FQNNGV. The CDR3 is CANSIERGIQYF. The CDR3 DNA sequence: TGTGCTAACAGCATCGAGAGGGGCATTCAGTACTTC.

In its sample, this clonotype was seen many times. This chain links TRBV28 with TRBJ2-1, with D possibly being TRBD1 or TRBD2 (5 bases each). V was pared by 8 bases and J by 2 bases, with 10 bases between. The length of the CDR3 is 13 residues. Germline V CDR1 and CDR2: MDHEN, SYDVKM. CDR3 protein: CASRDQPYNEQFF. CDR3 coding DNA: TGTGCCAGCCGGGACCAGCCCTACAATGAGCAGTTCTTC.

On this clonotype: The junction departs from the called germline gene at one end, perhaps through a read error. DNA for the CDR3: TGCGCCAACAGTGAAAAGGGGGCCGAGGAAAAACCGTTTTTT. Translating gives CANSEKGAEEKPFF. The chain has TRBV6-5 and TRBJ1-4; 7 bases align to TRBD1. Per germline, CDR1 MNHEY and CDR2 SVGAGI. This CDR3 spans 14 amino acids.

To note about this clonotype: Mismatch with germline at one junction end may stem from a read error. This chain joins TRBV5-1 and TRBJ1-1, with a tentative D call TRBD1 (5 bases). This CDR3 region has 15 residues. Germline CDR1 SGHRS, CDR2 YFSETQ. CDR3 amino acids: CAISLATGRQGEAFF. CDR3 sequence (DNA): TGCGCCATCAGCTTGGCTACGGGAAGGCAGGGTGAAGCTTTCTTT.

Worth noting for this clonotype: A single base separates this from a much larger clone, so it may be a read error. The chain links TRBV2 to TRBJ2-7; no firm D call. Germline CDR1 reads SNHLY; CDR2 reads FYNNEI. V shed 0 bases and J shed 2 bases, with 14 bases lying between them. The CDR3 loop spans 16 amino acids. CDR3 region: CASSEALFVAPYEQYF. The CDR3 bases are TGTGCCAGCAGTGAAGCCCTCTTTGTAGCCCCCTACGAGCAGTACTTC.

This clonotype was detected ten times or more. The chain combines TRBV6-5 with TRBJ2-3; D not resolved. CDR1 and CDR2 (germline): MNHEY, SVGAGI. V was pared by 10 bases and J by 1 base, with 27 bases between. This CDR3 has 18 amino acids. This CDR3 reads CATQKPPRLQKGTDTQYF. DNA for the CDR3: TGTGCCACACAAAAACCCCCCCGACTCCAGAAGGGCACAGATACGCAGTATTTT.

About this clonotype itself: This CDR3 fails to terminate in the conserved phenylalanine or tryptophan, so it likely reflects a read error. The chain has TRBV11-2 and TRBJ2-7; possibly TRBD1 for D (6 bases). The CDR3 consists of 15 residues. V lost 5 bases and J lost 3, with 17 bases in between. Germline CDR1 reads SGHAT; CDR2 reads FQNNGV. The CDR3 sequence is CASSQYSRGGYEQYY. DNA of the CDR3: TGTGCCAGCAGCCAATATTCGAGAGGGGGCTACGAGCAGTACTAT.

In regard to this clonotype: Relative to the germline gene, one junction end is altered; a read error may explain this. The chain links TRBV10-3 to TRBJ2-2; D assignment may be TRBD1 or TRBD2 (5 bases each). Germline CDR1 ENHRY, CDR2 SYGVKD. CDR3 length: 13 residues. The CDR3 here is CASTGWNTGEPFF. CDR3 in DNA: TGTGCCAGTACAGGTTGGAACACCGGGGAGCCGTTTTTT.

Notes on this clonotype: Because the CDR3 is missing its conserved closing phenylalanine or tryptophan, this is likely a read error. The DNA is left out, because the CDR3 cannot be placed on it with certainty; the CDR3 is given as TCRdb lists it. The chain employs TRBV5-1 and TRBJ2-2. Counting both end residues, the CDR3 totals 16 amino acids. Germline V gene lookup returns CDR1 SGHRS and CDR2 YFSETQ. CDR3 region: CASSLRAIGYTGELSY.

This clonotype was seen ten or more times. V gene TRBV4-1 combines with J gene TRBJ2-1; 9 bases are shared with TRBD1. This CDR3 spans 16 amino acids. V lost 4 bases, J lost 3 bases, and 7 bases stayed unmatched. CDR1 and CDR2 from the germline V gene are MGHRA and YSYEKL. The DNA of the CDR3 is TGCGCCAGCAGCCGCGGACAGGGGCCTCTCTACAATGAGCAGTTCTTC. As protein: CASSRGQGPLYNEQFF.

This clonotype occurred a few times. Being one base from a much bigger clone, this may be a read error. This chain joins TRBV28 and TRBJ1-2, with TRBD1 as a possible D gene (5 bases). Germline CDR1 is MDHEN and CDR2 is SYDVKM. The CDR3 is 16 amino acids. Trimming removed 4 bases at V and 7 bases at J, with 22 bases between. CDR3 coding DNA: TGTGCCAGCAGTTCTCCCGCGGAGGGGCGAGGCTGTGGCTACACCTTC. The encoded protein is CASSSPAEGRGCGYTF.

As for this clonotype: Given the absence of the conserved phenylalanine or tryptophan at the CDR3 end, a read error is likely. The chain uses TRBV4-1 and TRBJ2-1; TRBD2 aligns across 13 bases. Germline-derived CDR1 and CDR2 are MGHRA and YSYEKL. This CDR3 comprises 16 residues. The CDR3 loop is CASSQRLAGGDNGQFL. The CDR3 DNA sequence: TGCGCCAGCAGCCAACGACTAGCGGGGGGTGACAATGGGCAGTTCCTC.

Concerning this clonotype: An end of the junction does not agree with germline; a read error may underlie this. The V call is TRBV29-1, the J call TRBJ2-3; D is perhaps TRBD1 (6 bases). Germline V gives CDR1 SQVTM, CDR2 ANQGSEA. The CDR3 extends over 11 amino acids. The DNA for the CDR3 is TGCAGCGTTGGACAGGTCCGTACGCACCATTTT. It yields the protein CSVGQVRTHHF.

This clonotype was seen only a few times. This sequence joins TRBV5-6 and TRBJ2-3; no clear D gene. This CDR3 region has 19 residues. V was trimmed by 4 bases and J by 0 bases, leaving 24 bases between them. CDR1 SGHDT and CDR2 YYEEEE come from the germline V gene. CDR3 loop: CASSMAGSVRDASTDTQYF. The CDR3 region has the DNA TGTGCCAGCAGCATGGCCGGATCTGTAAGAGACGCCAGCACAGATACGCAGTATTTT.

Of note for this clonotype: One end of the junction is discordant with germline, which a read error may explain. The V and J genes are TRBV7-9 and TRBJ2-3; D unclear. CDR1 SEHNR and CDR2 FQNEAQ come from the germline V gene (reference sequence). CDR3 length: 17 residues. The CDR3 spells CANSLVGLSENTDTQYF. The CDR3 region has the DNA TGTGCCAACAGCTTAGTTGGGCTTTCCGAAAACACAGATACACAGTATTTT.

The chain combines TRBV2 with TRBJ1-2; D might be TRBD1 (5 bases). Per the germline V gene, CDR1 is SNHLY and CDR2 is FYNNEI. V was clipped by 11 bases and J by 1 base, with 11 bases between them. The CDR3 runs to 12 residues. CDR3 in DNA: TGTGCCGATGGGACCCTTAACTATGGCTACACCTTC. Translating it yields CADGTLNYGYTF.